This TCR beta chain originates from a study of blood T cell repertoires in COVID-19 (dated by TCRdb to about 2020). Context from the whole study: The collaborator samples originated in the United States, Italy and Spain and spanned the acute and convalescent phases of COVID-19. The prospective study material was composed of cDNA or gDNA derived from T cells, B-cell-depleted T cells, or PBMCs. Subjects who had been exposed to COVID-19, were actively infected with it, or had recovered from it provided the deeply sampled blood TCRbeta repertoires that made up the dataset. The repertoires were made available in a free public database intended to serve as a resource for research on the immune response to SARS-CoV-2. The samples were drawn from two sources: the first 160 participants of the ongoing ImmuneRACE study, and some 1,300 subjects contributed by 6 global collaborators. Sample metadata almost always included a de-identified subject ID, COVID-19 status, age in years and sex. Where HLA class I and class II types were available, the types were taken from metadata supplied by the sample provider, not from assay-based typing.

General findings and caveats noted by the study authors: Clinical and demographic metadata were provided uncurated, with the amount varying by source and participant.

The immunoSEQ Assay, a bias-controlled multiplex PCR, was used to amplify TCRbeta CDR3 regions from genomic DNA. The published analysis was carried out like this. The number of nucleated cells in each sample was estimated from the amplification of reference gene primers within the assay. To quantify the absolute abundance of each unique TCRbeta CDR3 rearrangement, sequence reads were collapsed and filtered. For each sample, productive Simpson clonality was calculated as the square root of Simpson's diversity index across productive rearrangements. The immuneACCESS repertoire file appears here via TCRdb, limited to in-frame rearrangements. These files lack a portion of the clones; in checked studies, under half of the deficit traces to unresolved V genes, and the cause of the others is not known. V and J calls and clone size are given by that table; D and trimming were obtained from the DNA. Here the sample has tens of thousands of clones; approximately 80% occur a single time. The biggest ten clones account for around 9.6% of the sample.

V loses 1 base of germline sequence and J loses 7 bases, and the interval between the two ends is 9 bases. The CDR3, cysteine through phenylalanine, is 12 amino acids long. CDR3 DNA is the only sequence kept; it has 36 bases, read in frame from the first base. Looking up the germline V gene (reference sequence) yields CDR1 GTSNPN and CDR2 SVGIG. As for this clone: What this receptor recognizes is not known. Base qualities are not provided; no much larger clone lies one nucleotide away.

One collaborating source in Seattle enrolled patients while the patients were actively infected and followed the patients over time throughout the course of disease. The collaborating institutions used their own protocols to collect whole blood in K2EDTA tubes. For TCRbeta analysis, collaborators shipped samples in one of three forms: frozen whole blood, isolated PBMCs, or DNA extracted from either of those sample types. This receptor was identified in a man between 45 and 60 years old with COVID-19, enrolled during active disease. Input material: peripheral blood. The receptor chain draws on TRBV30 and TRBJ2-3, with no confident D gene call. CDR3 sequence: CAWSGPHNTQYF. Here is the DNA: TGTGCCTGGAGTGGCCCCCACAATACGCAGTATTTT.